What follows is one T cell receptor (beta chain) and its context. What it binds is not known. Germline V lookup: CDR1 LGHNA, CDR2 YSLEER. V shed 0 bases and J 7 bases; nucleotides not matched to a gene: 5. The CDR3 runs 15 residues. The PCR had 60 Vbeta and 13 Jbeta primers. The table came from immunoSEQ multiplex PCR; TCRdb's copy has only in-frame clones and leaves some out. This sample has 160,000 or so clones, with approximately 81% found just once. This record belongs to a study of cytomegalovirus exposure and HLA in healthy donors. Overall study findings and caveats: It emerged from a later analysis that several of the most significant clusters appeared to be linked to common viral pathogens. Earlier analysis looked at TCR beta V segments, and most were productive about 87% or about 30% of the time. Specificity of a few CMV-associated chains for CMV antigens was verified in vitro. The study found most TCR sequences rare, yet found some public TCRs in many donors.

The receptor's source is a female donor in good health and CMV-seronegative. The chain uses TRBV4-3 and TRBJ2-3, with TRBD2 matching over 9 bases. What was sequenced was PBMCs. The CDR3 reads CASSQDGTSSNTQYF. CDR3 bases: TGCGCCAGCAGCCAAGATGGGACTAGCTCTAATACGCAGTATTTT.